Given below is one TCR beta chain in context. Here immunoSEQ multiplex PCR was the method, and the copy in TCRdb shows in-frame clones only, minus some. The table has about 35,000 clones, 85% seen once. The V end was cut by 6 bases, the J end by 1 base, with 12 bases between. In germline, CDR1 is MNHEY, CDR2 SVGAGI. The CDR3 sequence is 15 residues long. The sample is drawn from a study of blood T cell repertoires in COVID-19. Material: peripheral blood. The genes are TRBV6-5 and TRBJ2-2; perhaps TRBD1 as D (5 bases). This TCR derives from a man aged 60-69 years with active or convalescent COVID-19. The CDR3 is CASSLDSLNTGELFF. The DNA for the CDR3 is TGTGCCAGCAGCCTCGACAGTTTGAACACCGGGGAGCTGTTTTTT.